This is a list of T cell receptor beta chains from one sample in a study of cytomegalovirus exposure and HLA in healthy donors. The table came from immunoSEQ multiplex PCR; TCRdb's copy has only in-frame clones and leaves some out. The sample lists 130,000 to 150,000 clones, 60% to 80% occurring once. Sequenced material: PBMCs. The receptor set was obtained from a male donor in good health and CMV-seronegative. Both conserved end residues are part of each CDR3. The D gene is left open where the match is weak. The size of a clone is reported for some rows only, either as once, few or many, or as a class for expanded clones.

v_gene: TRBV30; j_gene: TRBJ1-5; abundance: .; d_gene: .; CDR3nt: TGTGCCTGGGGCACCGGGACACCTACTTATCAGCCCCAGCATTTT; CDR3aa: CAWGTGTPTYQPQHF
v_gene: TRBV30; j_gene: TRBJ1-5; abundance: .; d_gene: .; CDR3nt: TGTGCCTGGAGCGGGGGGCAAAATCAGCCCCAGCATTTT; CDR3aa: CAWSGGQNQPQHF
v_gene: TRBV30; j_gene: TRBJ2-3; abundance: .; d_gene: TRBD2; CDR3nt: TGTGCCTGGAGGCTAGCGGGGCCTCTTGATACGCAGTATTTT; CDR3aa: CAWRLAGPLDTQYF
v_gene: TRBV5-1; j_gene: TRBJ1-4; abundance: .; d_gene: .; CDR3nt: TGCGCCAGCAGCTTGGGGGCAGGGGAAAAACTGTTTTTT; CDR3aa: CASSLGAGEKLFF
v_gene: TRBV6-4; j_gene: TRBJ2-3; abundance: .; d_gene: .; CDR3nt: TGTGCCAGCAGTCCTGTCCGTCCCACGCAGTATTTT; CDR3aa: CASSPVRPTQYF
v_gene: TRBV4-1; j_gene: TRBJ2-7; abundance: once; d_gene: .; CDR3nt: TGCGCCAGCAGCCAAGAAGGTTTCGGGCAGGGCAGGAACGAGCAGTACTTC; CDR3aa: CASSQEGFGQGRNEQYF
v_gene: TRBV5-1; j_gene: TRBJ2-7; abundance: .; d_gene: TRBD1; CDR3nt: TGCGCCAGCAGCTTCGGGACAGCCCCCTACGAGCAGTACTTC; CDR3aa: CASSFGTAPYEQYF
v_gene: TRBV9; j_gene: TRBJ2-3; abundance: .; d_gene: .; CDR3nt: TGTGCCAGCAGCGTACTCTTTACTGCAGATACGCAGTATTTT; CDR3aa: CASSVLFTADTQYF
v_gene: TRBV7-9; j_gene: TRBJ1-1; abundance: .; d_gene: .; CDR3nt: TGTGCCAGCAGCTTAGCGGGGGGGAAAGCTTTCTTT; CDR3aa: CASSLAGGKAFF
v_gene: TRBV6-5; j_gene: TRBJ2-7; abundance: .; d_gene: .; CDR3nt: TGTGCCAGCAGTTATCGCGCCGCCGGGTCAAACGAGCAGTACTTC; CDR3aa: CASSYRAAGSNEQYF
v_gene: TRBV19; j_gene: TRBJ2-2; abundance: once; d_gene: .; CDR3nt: TGTGCCACCACCTCTCGGAGGCCTCCGAACACCGGGGAGCTGTTTTTT; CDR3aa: CATTSRRPPNTGELFF
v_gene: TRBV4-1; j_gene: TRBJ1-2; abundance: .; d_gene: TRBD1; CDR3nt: TGCGCCAGCAGCCAAGAGAGAGGAGGGGGCCAATTCTCGGGAGGCTACACCTTC; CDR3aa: CASSQERGGGQFSGGYTF
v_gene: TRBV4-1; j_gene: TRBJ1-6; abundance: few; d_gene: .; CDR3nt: TGCGCCAGCAGCCAAGGAGGCCAGGGATGGAATTCACCCCTCCACTTT; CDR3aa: CASSQGGQGWNSPLHF
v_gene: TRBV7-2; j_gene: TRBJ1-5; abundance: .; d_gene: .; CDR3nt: TGTGCCAGCTCAGGGGCCATCAATCAGCCCCAGCATTTT; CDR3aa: CASSGAINQPQHF
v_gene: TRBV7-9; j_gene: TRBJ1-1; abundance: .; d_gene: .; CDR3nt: TGTGCCAGCAGCTTACCGACTCAATACACTGAAGCTTTCTTT; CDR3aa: CASSLPTQYTEAFF
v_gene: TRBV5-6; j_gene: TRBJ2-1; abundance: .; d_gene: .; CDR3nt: TGTGCCAGCAGCTTGGCCAGCCAGACAGTTATCTACAATGAGCAGTTCTTC; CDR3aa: CASSLASQTVIYNEQFF
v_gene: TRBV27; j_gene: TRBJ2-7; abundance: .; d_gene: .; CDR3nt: TGTGCCAGCAGTTTGCGGCCGACCTACGAGCAGTACTTC; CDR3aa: CASSLRPTYEQYF